This is a list of T cell receptor beta chains from one sample in a study of blood T cell repertoires in COVID-19. Assay: immunoSEQ multiplex PCR; the TCRdb copy retains only in-frame clones and omits some. The repertoire holds 100,000 to 120,000 clones, with 81% as singletons. Material: peripheral blood. These receptors originate from a man older than 75 with acute or convalescent COVID-19. Each CDR3 is given with its conserved first and last residue. D genes are given only for firm matches. Size tells how often a clone was seen (once, few, many) or the class of an expanded clone, and some rows leave it out.

.,TRBV4-2,TRBJ2-1,TRBD2,TGTGCCAGCAGCCCCCAGAGCGGGAGCTATGAGCAGTTCTTC,CASSPQSGSYEQFF
.,TRBV28,TRBJ1-1,.,TGTGCCAGCAGTTCAAGGGGGATGTCGAACACTGAAGCTTTCTTT,CASSSRGMSNTEAFF
.,TRBV24-1,TRBJ2-3,.,TGTGCCACCAGTGATTCTAGCGATAGCACAGATACGCAGTATTTT,CATSDSSDSTDTQYF
.,TRBV18,TRBJ2-3,.,TGTGCCAGCTCACCCGGACAGACAGATACGCAGTATTTT,CASSPGQTDTQYF
.,TRBV25-1,TRBJ1-6,TRBD1,TGTGCCAGCTGTGATGGCGCGACAGGGGATTCACCCCTCCACTTT,CASCDGATGDSPLHF
.,TRBV5-4,TRBJ1-3,TRBD1,TGTGCCAGCAGCCCAGGACAGGGATTATTTGGAAACACCATATATTTT,CASSPGQGLFGNTIYF
.,TRBV12-5,TRBJ2-5,.,TGTGCTAGTGGTAAGGCCGCGGGGGCAGAGACCCAGTACTTC,CASGKAAGAETQYF
.,TRBV27,TRBJ2-1,TRBD1,TGTGCCAGCAGTCCCTCGGACAGGGGCTATGAGCAGTTCTTC,CASSPSDRGYEQFF
.,TRBV7-9,TRBJ1-1,.,TGTGCCAGCAGCTTAGCAGCAGGGTCTAACACTGAAGCTTTCTTT,CASSLAAGSNTEAFF
.,TRBV11-2,TRBJ2-1,TRBD2,TGTGCCAGCAGCTTTCACGTAGCGGGTACTTACAATGAGCAGTTCTTC,CASSFHVAGTYNEQFF
.,TRBV25-1,TRBJ2-7,TRBD2,TGTGCCAGCAGCCCTTCCGGGACTAGAGAGGGTTTGTACTTC,CASSPSGTREGLYF
.,TRBV5-1,TRBJ1-1,TRBD1,TGCGCCAGCAGCTGGACAGGTTTGAACACTGAAGCTTTCTTT,CASSWTGLNTEAFF
few,TRBV11-2,TRBJ2-7,TRBD2,TGTGCCAGCAGCCCGGGGTTTAGACTTGCGGGAGGGAAGAACGAGCAGTACTTC,CASSPGFRLAGGKNEQYF
.,TRBV28,TRBJ1-1,.,TGTGCCAGCAGTTTACTCCACACTGAAGCTTTCTTT,CASSLLHTEAFF
.,TRBV6-2/TRBV6-3,TRBJ2-7,TRBD1,TGTGCCAGCAGTATACCCCCAGGGACAGGGAACTACGAGCAGTACTTC,CASSIPPGTGNYEQYF
.,TRBV7-3,TRBJ1-2,.,TGTGCCAGCAGCTTTACGGGGGGCGCTTATGGCTACACCTTC,CASSFTGGAYGYTF
.,TRBV6-6,TRBJ2-3,TRBD2,TGTGCCAGCAGTTATGGACTAGCGGGAGGCACAGATACGCAGTATTTT,CASSYGLAGGTDTQYF
.,TRBV3-1/TRBV3-2,TRBJ1-5,.,TGTGCCAGCAGCCACACGACAGTGGACAATCAGCCCCAGCATTTT,CASSHTTVDNQPQHF
.,TRBV20-1,TRBJ2-1,TRBD1,TGCAGTGCTAGTGGCAGGGGGCTTCCCCACAATGAGCAGTTCTTC,CSASGRGLPHNEQFF
.,TRBV19,TRBJ2-2,TRBD2,TGTGCCAGTAGTACTAGACTAGCGGGAGTCGCTAACACCGGGGAGCTGTTTTTT,CASSTRLAGVANTGELFF
once,TRBV5-5,TRBJ1-5,.,TGTGCCAGCAGCGAGAGGCCGTATAGCAATCAGCCCCAGCATTTT,CASSERPYSNQPQHF
.,TRBV7-9,TRBJ1-4,TRBD1,TGTGCCAGCAGCTCCTCGGGACAGCCTCGTCTAAATGAAAAACTGTTTTTT,CASSSSGQPRLNEKLFF
.,TRBV30,TRBJ2-1,TRBD1,TGTGCCTGGAGTGCCGGGACAGGGGCCACGGATGAGCAGTTCTTC,CAWSAGTGATDEQFF
.,TRBV28,TRBJ1-5,TRBD1,TGTGCCAGCAGTCCGAGCGACAGGGGTGGTCAGCCCCAGCATTTT,CASSPSDRGGQPQHF
.,TRBV7-3,TRBJ1-6,TRBD1,TGTGCCAGCAGCTTAACGGGGGACAGGGATTCACCCCTCCACTTT,CASSLTGDRDSPLHF
.,TRBV19,TRBJ1-2,.,TGTGCCAGTAGCCAGGGCCCCTATGGCTACACCTTC,CASSQGPYGYTF
.,TRBV5-1,TRBJ2-5,.,TGCGCCAGCAGCCAAACGTGGGGGGGGCCAGAGACCCAGTACTTC,CASSQTWGGPETQYF
.,TRBV27,TRBJ2-1,TRBD2,TGTGCCAGCAGTATGGGACTAGCGGTATTCAATGAGCAGTTCTTC,CASSMGLAVFNEQFF
.,TRBV7-9,TRBJ1-1,TRBD1,TGTGCCAGCAGCCAGCGACAGGGGAGGGACACTGAAGCTTTCTTT,CASSQRQGRDTEAFF
.,TRBV15,TRBJ1-2,.,TGTGCCACCAGCAGAGATGGCAGGGACTATGGCTACACCTTC,CATSRDGRDYGYTF
few,TRBV7-9,TRBJ2-7,.,TGTGCCAGCAGCTTTGAGGGAGCGTCGTACGAGCAGTACTTC,CASSFEGASYEQYF
.,TRBV19,TRBJ2-2,TRBD1,TGTGCCAGTAGTATAGGGACAGGGGGCGCGAGAGGCACCGGGGAGCTGTTTTTT,CASSIGTGGARGTGELFF
.,TRBV5-4,TRBJ2-5,.,TGTGCCAGCAGCTTGGACAGGGATGGGATCCAGTACTTC,CASSLDRDGIQYF
.,TRBV2,TRBJ1-2,.,TGTGCCAGCAGTGACGGTTTACGGGGGGACTATGGCTACACCTTC,CASSDGLRGDYGYTF
.,TRBV7-9,TRBJ2-1,TRBD2,TGTGCCAGCAGTCCTACCGGGACTATCTTAGGTGAGCAGTTCTTC,CASSPTGTILGEQFF
.,TRBV18,TRBJ1-3,.,TGTGCCAGCTCACCACGGACAGTGAGAGGAAACACCATATATTTT,CASSPRTVRGNTIYF
.,TRBV4-3,TRBJ1-3,TRBD1,TGCGCCAGCAGCCCCGGACAGGGGTTTGGAAACACCATATATTTT,CASSPGQGFGNTIYF
.,TRBV2,TRBJ1-1,TRBD1,TGTGCCAGCAACAGGGGGTCGACTGAAGCTTTCTTT,CASNRGSTEAFF
.,TRBV13,TRBJ1-1,.,TGTGCCAGCAGCCCCACTGAAGGGGCGGAGAACACTGAAGCTTTCTTT,CASSPTEGAENTEAFF
.,TRBV28,TRBJ1-2,TRBD1,TGTGCCAGCAGTGGACCGGGACAGACCCTCAACCCCTATGGCTACACCTTC,CASSGPGQTLNPYGYTF
.,TRBV27,TRBJ2-7,.,TGTGCCAGCAGTTTAAGCCCAACCTGGGCACCCGAGCAGTACTTC,CASSLSPTWAPEQYF
few,TRBV19,TRBJ1-6,TRBD1,TGTGCCAGTAGACAGGGGGCGCAACAGACACCCCTCCACTTT,CASRQGAQQTPLHF
.,TRBV7-9,TRBJ2-2,TRBD1,TGTGCCAGCAGCCCCGACAGGGGGAACACCGGGGAGCTGTTTTTT,CASSPDRGNTGELFF
.,TRBV7-3,TRBJ2-1,.,TGTGCCAGCAGCTTAACTTTCTTCGACAATGAGCAGTTCTTC,CASSLTFFDNEQFF
once,TRBV7-9,TRBJ2-2,TRBD1,TGTGCCAGCAGACGGACAGGGTCGAACACCGGGGAGCTGTTTTTT,CASRRTGSNTGELFF